The clone carrying this TCR beta chain was detected a few times. Its antigen is unknown. A junction boundary mismatches the germline segment, possibly from a read error. This entry is derived from a study of CD8 T cells in ankylosing spondylitis. Study results and caveats: There was reportedly significant enrichment of clones that were disease-linked in matched ankylosing spondylitis synovial fluid. Ankylosing spondylitis blood seemed to carry a telltale TCR beta motif made of roughly eight highly homologous variants. In reactive arthritis synovial fluid and blood, some motif variants had been reported before.

The CDR3 extends over 14 amino acids. From germline, CDR1 is SGHTA and CDR2 FQGNSA. Quantitative 5'-RACE was performed with molecular barcodes, and it yielded the TCR beta libraries. TCRdb reprocessed the 5' RACE reads with MiXCR, giving one entry per CDR3 protein. This table has under 850,000 distinct CDR3 sequences, under 20% appearing once. This TCR derives from a male donor with ankylosing spondylitis. This rearrangement joins TRBV7-2 to TRBJ1-5; no definite D call. Material for sequencing was blood, either unsorted or a sorted T cell fraction (not recorded which). The CDR3 spells CASSQGYGDHPQHF. CDR3 sequence (DNA): TGTGCCAGCAGCCAAGGGTACGGGGATCACCCCCAGCATTTT.